This T cell receptor beta chain is from a study of blood T cell repertoires in COVID-19. Overall study context: Acute and convalescent COVID-19 specimens originated in the United States, Italy and Spain. T cells, B-cell-depleted T cells, or PBMCs provided the cDNA or gDNA that served as material.

The CDR3 is made up of 14 amino acids. Germline CDR1 reads SNHLY; CDR2 reads FYNNEI. V was clipped by 7 bases and J by 3 bases; unmatched bases: 2. Original analysis: Quantification of nucleated cells was approximated via reference gene primer amplification. Sequencing was performed with immunoSEQ multiplex PCR; in TCRdb, only in-frame clones are kept and a portion is missing. Clone size and the V and J calls come from that table; the DNA yielded D and trimming. Of some 80,000 clones in the sample, approximately 90% were seen once. The specimen was peripheral blood. The clonotype was recovered from a woman older than 75 with acute or convalescent COVID-19. This chain uses TRBV2 with TRBJ2-1, with 11 bases lining up with TRBD2. CDR3 sequence: CASTGLAVYNEQFF. CDR3 coding DNA: TGTGCCAGCACGGGACTAGCGGTCTACAATGAGCAGTTCTTC.